The following is a T cell receptor beta chain sequence with its context. Its antigen is as yet unknown. This record belongs to a study of cytomegalovirus exposure and HLA in healthy donors. General observations from the study: Three chains tied to CMV proved CMV antigen-specific in vitro. Rare sequences made up most TCRs, while some public TCRs were found in many donors. Researchers catalogued some 160 TCR beta chains as cytomegalovirus-associated. The classifier reportedly diagnosed cytomegalovirus status with high specificity and sensitivity.

Some clones are missing from TCRdb's copy, which holds only in-frame ones; the method was immunoSEQ multiplex PCR. This table has some 99,000 clones, roughly 86% appearing once. The germline V gene encodes CDR1 SGHDT and CDR2 YYEEEE. V dropped 4 bases and J dropped 1 base, with 9 bases sitting between them. This CDR3 spans 13 amino acids. The gene calls are TRBV5-6 and TRBJ2-7, with a possible D match to TRBD2 (5 bases). This TCR was sampled from a woman aged 18-30 years in good health and CMV-seronegative. The sequenced sample was PBMCs. The CDR3 reads CASSHGVSYEQYF. For the CDR3, the DNA is TGTGCCAGCAGCCACGGGGTTTCCTACGAGCAGTACTTC.